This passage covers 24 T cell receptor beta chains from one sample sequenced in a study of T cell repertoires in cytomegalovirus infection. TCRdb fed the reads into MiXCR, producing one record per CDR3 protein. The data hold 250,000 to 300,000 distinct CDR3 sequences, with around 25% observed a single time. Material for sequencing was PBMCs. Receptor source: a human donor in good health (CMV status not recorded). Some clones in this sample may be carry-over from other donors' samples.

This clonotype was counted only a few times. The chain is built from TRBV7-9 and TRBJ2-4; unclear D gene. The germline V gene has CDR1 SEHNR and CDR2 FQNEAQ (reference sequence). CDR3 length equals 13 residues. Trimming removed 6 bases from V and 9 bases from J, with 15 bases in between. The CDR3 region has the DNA TGTGCCAGCAGGGCGACCGGGCTGCCCATTCAGTACTTC. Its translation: CASRATGLPIQYF.

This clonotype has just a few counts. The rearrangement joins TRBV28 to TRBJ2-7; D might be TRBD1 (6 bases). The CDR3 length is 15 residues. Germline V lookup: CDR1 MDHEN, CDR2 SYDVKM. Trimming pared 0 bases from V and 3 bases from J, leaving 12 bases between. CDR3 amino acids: CASSLWQGRLYEQYF. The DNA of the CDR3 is TGTGCCAGCAGTTTATGGCAGGGGAGACTCTACGAGCAGTACTTC. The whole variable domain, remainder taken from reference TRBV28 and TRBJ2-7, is DVKVTQSSRYLVKRTGEKVFLECVQDMDHENMFWYRQDPGLGLRLIYFSYDVKMKEKGDIPEGYSVSREKKERFSLILESASTNQTSMYLCASSLWQGRLYEQYFGPGTRLTVT.

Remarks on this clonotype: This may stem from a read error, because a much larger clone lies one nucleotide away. The DNA of the CDR3 is TGTGCCAGCAGCTTATATGCCCGGAAGGCCTACAATGAGCAGTTCTTC. This encodes CASSLYARKAYNEQFF. The V call is TRBV7-2, the J call TRBJ2-1; D gene unclear. Germline V gene lookup returns CDR1 SGHTA and CDR2 FQGNSA. The CDR3 extends over 16 amino acids. V lost 2 bases and J 2 bases, leaving 13 bases between the germline ends.

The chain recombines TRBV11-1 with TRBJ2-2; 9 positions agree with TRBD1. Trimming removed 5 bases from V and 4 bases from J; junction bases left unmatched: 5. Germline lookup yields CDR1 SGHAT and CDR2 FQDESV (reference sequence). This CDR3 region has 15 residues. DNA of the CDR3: TGTGCCAGCAGCCACAGGGGGCACGGCACCGGGGAGCTGTTTTTT. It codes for CASSHRGHGTGELFF.

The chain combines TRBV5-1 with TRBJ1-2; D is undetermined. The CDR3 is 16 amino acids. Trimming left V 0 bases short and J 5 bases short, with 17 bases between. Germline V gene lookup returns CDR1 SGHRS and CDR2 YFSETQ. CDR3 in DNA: TGCGCCAGCAGCTTGGAAGGCAGAAGAGAAATTTATGGCTACACCTTC. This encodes CASSLEGRREIYGYTF.

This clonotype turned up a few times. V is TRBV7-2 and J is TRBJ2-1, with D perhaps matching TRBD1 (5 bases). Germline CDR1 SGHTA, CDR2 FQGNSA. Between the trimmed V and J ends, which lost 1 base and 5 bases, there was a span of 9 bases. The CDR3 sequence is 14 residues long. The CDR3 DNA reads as TGTGCCAGCAGCTTAGACAGGCCCGACAATGAGCAGTTCTTC. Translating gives CASSLDRPDNEQFF.

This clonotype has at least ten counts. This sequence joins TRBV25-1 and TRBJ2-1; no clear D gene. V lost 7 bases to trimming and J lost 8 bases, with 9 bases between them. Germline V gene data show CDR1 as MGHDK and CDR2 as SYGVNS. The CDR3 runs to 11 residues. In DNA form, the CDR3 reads TGTGCCAGCACCCGGTACGATGAGCAGTTCTTC. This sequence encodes CASTRYDEQFF.

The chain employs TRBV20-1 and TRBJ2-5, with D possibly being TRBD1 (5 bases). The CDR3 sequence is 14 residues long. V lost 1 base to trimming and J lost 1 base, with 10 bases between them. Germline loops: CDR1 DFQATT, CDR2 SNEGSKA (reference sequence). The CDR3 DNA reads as TGCAGTGCTAGAGGGGGCGCGGCCCAAGAGACCCAGTACTTC. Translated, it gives CSARGGAAQETQYF.

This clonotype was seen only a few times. DNA for the CDR3: TGTGCCAGCAGCTTAGACTGGGGGCATCAGCCCCAGCATTTT. Protein product: CASSLDWGHQPQHF. The chain is built from TRBV7-9 and TRBJ1-5, with TRBD1 as a possible D gene (6 bases). The V end lost 1 base, the J end lost 5 bases, and 9 bases lay between the germline ends. Germline V gene lookup returns CDR1 SEHNR and CDR2 FQNEAQ (reference sequence). This CDR3 region has 14 residues.

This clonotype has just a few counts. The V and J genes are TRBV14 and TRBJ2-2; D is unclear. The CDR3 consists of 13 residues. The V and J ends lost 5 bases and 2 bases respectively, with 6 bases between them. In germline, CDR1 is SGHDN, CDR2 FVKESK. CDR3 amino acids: CASSVDNTGELFF. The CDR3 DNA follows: TGTGCCAGCAGCGTTGACAACACCGGGGAGCTGTTTTTT.

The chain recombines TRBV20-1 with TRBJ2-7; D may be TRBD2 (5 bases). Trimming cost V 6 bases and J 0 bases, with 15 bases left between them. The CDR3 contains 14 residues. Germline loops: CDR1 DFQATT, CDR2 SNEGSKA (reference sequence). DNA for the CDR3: TGCAGTGCGGCGGGCAGACTGAGCTCCTACGAGCAGTACTTC. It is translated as CSAAGRLSSYEQYF.

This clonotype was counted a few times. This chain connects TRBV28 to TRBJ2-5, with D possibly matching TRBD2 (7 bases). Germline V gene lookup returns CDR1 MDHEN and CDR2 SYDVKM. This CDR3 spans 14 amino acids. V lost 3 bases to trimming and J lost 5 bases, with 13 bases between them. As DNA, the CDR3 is TGTGCCAGCAGTTTGTCGGGGGGCGCTGAGACCCAGTACTTC. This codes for CASSLSGGAETQYF.

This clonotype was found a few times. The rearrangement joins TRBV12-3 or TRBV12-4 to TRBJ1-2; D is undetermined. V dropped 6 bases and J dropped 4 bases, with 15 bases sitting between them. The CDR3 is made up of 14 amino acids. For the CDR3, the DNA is TGTGCCAGCAGCCTGACACGGACCGGCTATGGCTACACCTTC. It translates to CASSLTRTGYGYTF.

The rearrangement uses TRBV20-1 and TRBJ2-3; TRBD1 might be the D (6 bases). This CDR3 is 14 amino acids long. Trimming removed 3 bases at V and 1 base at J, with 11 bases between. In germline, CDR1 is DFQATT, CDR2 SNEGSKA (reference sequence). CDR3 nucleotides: TGCAGTGCTAGTCAGGGGTCGGGCACAGATACGCAGTATTTT. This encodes CSASQGSGTDTQYF.

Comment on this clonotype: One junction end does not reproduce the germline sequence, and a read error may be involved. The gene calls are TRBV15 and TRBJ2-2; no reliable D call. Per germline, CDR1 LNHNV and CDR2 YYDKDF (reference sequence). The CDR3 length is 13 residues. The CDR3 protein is CANSRENTGELFF. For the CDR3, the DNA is TGTGCCAACAGCAGAGAGAACACCGGGGAGCTGTTTTTT.

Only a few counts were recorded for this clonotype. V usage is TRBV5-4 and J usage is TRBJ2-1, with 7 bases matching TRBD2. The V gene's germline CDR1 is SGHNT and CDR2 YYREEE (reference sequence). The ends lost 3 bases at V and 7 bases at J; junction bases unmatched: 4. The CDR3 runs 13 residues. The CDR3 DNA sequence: TGTGCCAGCAGCTCTGGACTAGTGAATGAGCAGTTCTTC. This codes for CASSSGLVNEQFF.

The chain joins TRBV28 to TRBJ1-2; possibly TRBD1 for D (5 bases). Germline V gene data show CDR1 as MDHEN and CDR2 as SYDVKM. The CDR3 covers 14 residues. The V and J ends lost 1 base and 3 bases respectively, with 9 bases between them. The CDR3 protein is CASSLFGRDYGYTF. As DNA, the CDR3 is TGTGCCAGCAGTTTATTCGGCAGGGACTATGGCTACACCTTC.

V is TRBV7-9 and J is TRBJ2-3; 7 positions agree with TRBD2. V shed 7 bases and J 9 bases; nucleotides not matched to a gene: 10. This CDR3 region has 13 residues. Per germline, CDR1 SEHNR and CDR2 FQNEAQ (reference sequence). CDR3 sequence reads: CASIASGEWTQYF. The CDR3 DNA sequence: TGTGCCAGCATCGCCAGCGGGGAGTGGACGCAGTATTTT.

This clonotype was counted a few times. CDR3 sequence: CASSLRASSYEQYF. CDR3 bases: TGTGCCAGCAGCTTAAGGGCTAGCTCCTACGAGCAGTACTTC. V is TRBV7-3 and J is TRBJ2-7, with D unresolved. The CDR3 runs to 14 residues. Germline V gene lookup returns CDR1 SGHTA and CDR2 FQGTGA. Trimming left V 1 base short and J 0 bases short, with 7 bases between.

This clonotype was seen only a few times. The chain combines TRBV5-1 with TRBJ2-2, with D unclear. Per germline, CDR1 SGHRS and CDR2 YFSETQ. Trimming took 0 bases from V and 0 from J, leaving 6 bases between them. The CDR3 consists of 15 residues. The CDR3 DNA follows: TGCGCCAGCAGCTTGGGGGCTACGAACACCGGGGAGCTGTTTTTT. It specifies CASSLGATNTGELFF.

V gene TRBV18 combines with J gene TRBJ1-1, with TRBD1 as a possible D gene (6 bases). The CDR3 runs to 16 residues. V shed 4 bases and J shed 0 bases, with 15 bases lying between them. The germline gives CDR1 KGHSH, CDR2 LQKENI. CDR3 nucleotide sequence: TGTGCCAGCTCACTAAAATCGGGACACATGAACACTGAAGCTTTCTTT. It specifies CASSLKSGHMNTEAFF.

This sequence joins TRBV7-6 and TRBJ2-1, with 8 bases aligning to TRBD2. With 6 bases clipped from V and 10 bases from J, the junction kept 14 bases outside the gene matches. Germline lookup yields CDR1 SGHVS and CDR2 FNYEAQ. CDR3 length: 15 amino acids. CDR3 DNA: TGTGCCAGCAGAGAGCGAGCGGGAGTTCTAGGAGAGCAGTTCTTC. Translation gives CASRERAGVLGEQFF.

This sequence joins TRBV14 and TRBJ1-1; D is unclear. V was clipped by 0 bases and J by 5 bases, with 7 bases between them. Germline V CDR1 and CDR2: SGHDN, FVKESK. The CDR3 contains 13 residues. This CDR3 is CASSQDTNTEAFF. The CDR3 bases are TGTGCCAGCAGCCAAGATACCAATACTGAAGCTTTCTTT.

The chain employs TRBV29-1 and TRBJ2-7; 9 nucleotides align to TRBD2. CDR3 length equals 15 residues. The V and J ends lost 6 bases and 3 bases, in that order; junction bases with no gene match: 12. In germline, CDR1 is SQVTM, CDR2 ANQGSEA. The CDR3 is CSVARGGTSSYEQYF. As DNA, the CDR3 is TGCAGCGTCGCCCGTGGGGGGACTAGCAGCTACGAGCAGTACTTC.